Below, 3 T cell receptor beta chains from the same sample are listed, as sequenced in a study of human T cells and chemical hapten exposure. Stated time point: patch test 1, 2 weeks after DPC sensitization. Stated treatment: therapeutic diphenylcyclopropenone sensitization with weekly scalp DPC. TCRdb reprocessed the RACE reads with MiXCR, giving one entry per CDR3 protein. The profile shows fewer than 400,000 distinct CDR3 sequences, 6% to 8.5% of them singletons. Material: whole blood, obtained in connection with sensitization to the hapten diphenylcyclopropenone (DPC). These receptor sequences come from a woman between 18 and 30 years old with alopecia areata. Some clones in this sample may be carry-over from other donors' samples.

This clonotype was counted only a few times. The V gene is TRBV7-2, the J gene TRBJ1-2, with 9 bases aligning to TRBD1. The J segment lost 6 bases and the V segment lost 5 bases, leaving 4 bases of the junction unmatched. CDR3 length: 13 residues. CDR1 and CDR2 (germline): SGHTA, FQGNSA. The CDR3 bases are TGTGCCAGCAGCCGGGACAGGGAGCATGGCTACACCTTC. Residues: CASSRDREHGYTF.

The chain carries TRBV6-5 and TRBJ2-3, with 7 bases fitting TRBD1. Germline lookup yields CDR1 MNHEY and CDR2 SVGAGI. This CDR3 is 15 amino acids long. V dropped 5 bases and J dropped 2; count of bases not matched to a gene: 7. CDR3 residues: CASSRQGRHTDTQYF. CDR3 nucleotides: TGTGCCAGCAGTAGACAGGGACGCCACACAGATACGCAGTATTTT.

In its sample, this clonotype was seen many times. The CDR3 spells CASSSTRASTDTQYF. The DNA of the CDR3 is TGTGCCTCCAGTTCGACTAGGGCGAGCACAGATACGCAGTATTTT. The chain recombines TRBV7-2 with TRBJ2-3; TRBD2 is a possible D gene (6 bases). This CDR3 is built from 15 residues. Germline V gives CDR1 SGHTA, CDR2 FQGNSA. The V end was cut by 11 bases, the J end by 0 bases, with 18 bases between.